These 29 T cell receptor beta chains were sequenced from one sample in a study of CD8+ T cells in alopecia areata. RNA extraction was followed by reverse transcription into cDNA, which acted as the sequencing template. Measured with immunoSEQ multiplex PCR; TCRdb has only the in-frame clones, and not every one. The table shows some 200,000 clones, with 50% to 60% occurring only once. Documented treatment: oral pan-JAK inhibitor, 5-10 mg twice daily. This material consisted of CD4+ T cells sorted from blood, taken at week 4, from a patient treated with tofacitinib. These receptors were taken from a human donor with alopecia areata.

The genes are TRBV29-1 and TRBJ2-1; 9 bases match TRBD1. CDR1 is SQVTM, CDR2 ANQGSEA, per germline. The CDR3 sequence is 16 residues long. Germline trimming cut 6 bases from V and 0 bases from J; bases unmatched to any gene: 9. The CDR3 nucleotides are TGCAGCGTCGTTCGGGGGACAGGGAGCTCCTACAATGAGCAGTTCTTC. This encodes CSVVRGTGSSYNEQFF.

The rearrangement links TRBV20-1 to TRBJ1-2; no clear D. The length of the CDR3 is 10 residues. V lost 1 base, J lost 8 bases, and 5 bases lay in between. The germline V gene encodes CDR1 DFQATT and CDR2 SNEGSKA (reference sequence). The CDR3 spells CSARVEGYTF. CDR3 bases: TGCAGTGCTAGAGTGGAAGGCTACACCTTC.

V and J are TRBV29-1 and TRBJ2-7; TRBD1 is a possible D gene (5 bases). There are 12 residues in the CDR3. The germline V gene encodes CDR1 SQVTM and CDR2 ANQGSEA. V was clipped by 4 bases and J by 6 bases, with 13 bases between them. In DNA, the CDR3 is TGCAGCGTTGCTCAGGGAACCAGCGAGCAGTACTTC. Amino acids: CSVAQGTSEQYF.

The chain joins TRBV4-1 to TRBJ2-4; the D gene could be TRBD1 or TRBD2 (5 bases each). The CDR3 loop spans 15 amino acids. V lost 0 bases, J lost 0 bases, and 6 bases lay in between. The germline CDR1 and CDR2 sequences are MGHRA and YSYEKL. The CDR3 sequence is CASSQDGTAKNIQYF. Here the CDR3 DNA reads TGCGCCAGCAGCCAAGATGGGACAGCCAAAAACATTCAGTACTTC.

J is TRBJ2-5 and V is TRBV29-1; no clear D. The germline V gene encodes CDR1 SQVTM and CDR2 ANQGSEA. The ends were cut back, 5 bases at V and 4 bases at J, with 8 bases in the middle. This CDR3 is 11 amino acids long. The CDR3: CSVWVGETQYF. The CDR3 DNA reads TGCAGCGTTTGGGTGGGAGAGACCCAGTACTTC.

This clone was counted once. The CDR3 DNA reads TGCAGCGTTGCTAGGGACAGGTGGAACACTGAAGCTTTCTTT. Encoded protein: CSVARDRWNTEAFF. The chain has TRBV29-1 and TRBJ1-1; 8 nucleotides match TRBD1. The CDR3 loop spans 14 amino acids. With 4 bases clipped from V and 1 base from J, the junction kept 5 bases outside the gene matches. The germline V gene has CDR1 SQVTM and CDR2 ANQGSEA.

Concerning this clone: This CDR3 is also generated by other DNA sequences in the sample. The chain combines TRBV20-1 with TRBJ2-5, with D hard to call. The CDR3 totals 11 residues. Looked up from germline, CDR1 is DFQATT and CDR2 is SNEGSKA (reference sequence). V was cut by 3 bases and J by 5 bases, with 7 bases left in between. The CDR3 DNA reads TGCAGTGCTAGCCCCGGGGAGACCCAGTACTTC. Protein: CSASPGETQYF.

In its sample, this clone was seen many times. The CDR3 region is CASSRGLAVYNEQFF. The DNA of the CDR3 is TGTGCCAGCTCGCGGGGACTAGCGGTCTACAATGAGCAGTTCTTC. This chain uses TRBV18 with TRBJ2-1; 11 positions agree with TRBD2. The CDR3 runs to 15 residues. CDR1 and CDR2 (germline): KGHSH, LQKENI. The trim removed 6 bases at V and 3 bases at J, leaving 4 bases unmatched.

This sequence joins TRBV7-9 and TRBJ2-3; D is unresolved. The V gene lost 4 bases and the J gene lost 3 bases, with 11 bases spanning the gap. The CDR3 covers 14 residues. CDR1 SEHNR and CDR2 FQNEAQ come from the germline V gene (reference sequence). The CDR3 region is CASSSSLGTDTQYF. In DNA form, the CDR3 reads TGTGCCAGCAGCTCATCTTTAGGGACAGATACGCAGTATTTT.

As concerns this clone: A junction end diverges from the germline sequence, so it may reflect a read error. The V and J genes are TRBV5-6 and TRBJ2-1; the match to TRBD1 covers 9 bases. The CDR3 length is 15 residues. The V gene's germline CDR1 is SGHDT and CDR2 YYEEEE. This chain's CDR3 is CASSRGQGWSNGQFF. CDR3 bases: TGTGCCAGCAGCAGAGGACAGGGGTGGTCCAATGGGCAGTTCTTC.

V and J are TRBV29-1 and TRBJ1-1; D perhaps matches TRBD1 (5 bases). Germline-derived CDR1 and CDR2 are SQVTM and ANQGSEA. This CDR3 is 11 amino acids long. Deletions cut 6 bases from V and 6 bases from J, with 11 bases between. This CDR3 is CSVKTGPEAFF. Written as DNA, the CDR3 is TGCAGCGTCAAGACGGGGCCTGAAGCTTTCTTT.

The chain carries TRBV30 and TRBJ2-2; D is ambiguous. This CDR3 contains 14 residues. The V gene lost 0 bases and the J gene lost 4 bases, with 9 bases spanning the gap. CDR1 and CDR2 from the germline V gene are GTSNPN and SVGIG (reference sequence). The CDR3 sequence: CAWSVRTPTGELFF. CDR3 nucleotides: TGTGCCTGGAGTGTACGAACACCCACCGGGGAGCTGTTTTTT.

V and J are TRBV30 and TRBJ1-1; unclear D gene. V shed 2 bases and J shed 3 bases, with 13 bases lying between them. Germline loops: CDR1 GTSNPN, CDR2 SVGIG (reference sequence). The CDR3 is 14 residues long. The CDR3 region is CAWSPWQEDTEAFF. Here the CDR3 DNA reads TGTGCCTGGAGTCCCTGGCAAGAGGACACTGAAGCTTTCTTT.

A few counts support this clone. V usage is TRBV29-1 and J usage is TRBJ2-5; TRBD1 agrees at 9 bases. The CDR3 consists of 14 residues. The V gene's germline CDR1 is SQVTM and CDR2 ANQGSEA. J was trimmed by 4 bases and V by 3 bases; bases with no gene match: 6. The CDR3 here is CSVDRDRDRETQYF. The CDR3 nucleotides are TGCAGCGTTGACCGGGACAGGGATCGAGAGACCCAGTACTTC.

This sequence joins TRBV29-1 and TRBJ2-1; D is possibly TRBD2 (6 bases). Trimming stripped 7 bases from V and 3 bases from J, with 10 bases between. Germline CDR1 and CDR2: SQVTM and ANQGSEA. CDR3 size: 12 residues. CDR3 protein: CSAGDGYNEQFF. CDR3 DNA sequence: TGCAGCGCGGGGGATGGCTACAATGAGCAGTTCTTC.

The CDR3 loop reads CASSQEWDSNSPLHF. CDR3 sequence (DNA): TGCGCCAGCAGCCAAGAATGGGACAGTAATTCACCCCTCCACTTT. J is TRBJ1-6 and V is TRBV4-1; the match to TRBD1 covers 7 bases. The V segment lost 0 bases and the J segment 6 bases; nucleotides outside the gene matches: 2. Per germline, CDR1 MGHRA and CDR2 YSYEKL. This CDR3 region has 15 residues.

This chain joins TRBV6-6 and TRBJ1-2, with D perhaps matching TRBD1 (6 bases). CDR3 length equals 12 residues. V was cut by 5 bases and J by 8 bases, with 12 bases left in between. Germline CDR1 reads MNHNY; CDR2 reads SVGAGI (reference sequence). CDR3 in DNA: TGTGCCAGCAGTCCAGGGGACAAGGGCTACACCTTC. It specifies CASSPGDKGYTF.

The CDR3 protein is CAWSVRQTIVYGYTF. Here the CDR3 DNA reads TGTGCCTGGAGTGTAAGGCAGACAATCGTCTATGGCTACACCTTC. The V gene is TRBV30, the J gene TRBJ1-2; D remains ambiguous. CDR3 length equals 15 residues. Per the germline V gene, CDR1 is GTSNPN and CDR2 is SVGIG (reference sequence). Between the trimmed V and J ends, which lost 0 bases and 4 bases, there was a span of 15 bases.

The V and J genes are TRBV2 and TRBJ2-2; D is ambiguous. Trimming stripped 5 bases from V and 2 bases from J, with 18 bases between. CDR1 is SNHLY and CDR2 is FYNNEI in the germline V gene. There are 17 residues in the CDR3. The CDR3 loop reads CASSWASGIGNTGELFF. CDR3 coding DNA: TGTGCCAGCAGTTGGGCCAGTGGGATTGGCAACACCGGGGAGCTGTTTTTT.

The chain is built from TRBV4-1 and TRBJ2-7; D may match TRBD1 or TRBD2 (5 bases each). Germline V gives CDR1 MGHRA, CDR2 YSYEKL. V lost 4 bases and J 5 bases, leaving 21 bases between the germline ends. This CDR3 comprises 16 residues. CDR3 DNA sequence: TGCGCCAGCAGCCTAGACGGGACCGGGCCGCGAGACGAGCAGTACTTC. Translation: CASSLDGTGPRDEQYF.

The chain recombines TRBV9 with TRBJ2-3; D uncertain. V shed 4 bases and J shed 2 bases, with 20 bases lying between them. Germline assignment: CDR1 SGDLS and CDR2 YYNGEE. This CDR3 is built from 17 residues. The CDR3 reads CASSPNLGIMSTDTQYF. CDR3 in DNA: TGTGCCAGCAGCCCCAATCTAGGGATCATGTCCACAGATACGCAGTATTTT.

The chain uses TRBV27 and TRBJ1-2, with a possible D match to TRBD1 (5 bases). V was cut by 6 bases and J by 4 bases, with 12 bases left in between. The CDR3 spans 13 residues. CDR1 is MNHEY, CDR2 SMNVEV, per germline (reference sequence). This chain's CDR3 is CASSPDRSYGYTF. CDR3 bases: TGTGCCAGCAGCCCAGACAGATCCTATGGCTACACCTTC.

The chain recombines TRBV2 with TRBJ2-3; D is unclear. CDR1 is SNHLY, CDR2 FYNNEI, per germline. This CDR3 region has 17 residues. With 1 base removed from V and 4 bases from J, the gap between germline ends came to 18 bases. Here the CDR3 DNA reads TGTGCCAGCAGTGAAGTGGCGCCTCAGTTGAGCCCAGATACGCAGTATTTT. This gives the protein CASSEVAPQLSPDTQYF.

The V and J genes are TRBV2 and TRBJ2-5; a weak D match, TRBD1 (6 bases). The germline V gene encodes CDR1 SNHLY and CDR2 FYNNEI. The CDR3 is 14 amino acids. The ends were cut back, 7 bases at V and 1 base at J, with 13 bases in the middle. Here the CDR3 DNA reads TGTGCCAGCAATAAAGGACAGATCCAAGAGACCCAGTACTTC. This sequence encodes CASNKGQIQETQYF.

The chain carries TRBV29-1 and TRBJ1-2; a possible D gene is TRBD1 (6 bases). V gave up 8 bases and J gave up 8 bases, with 15 bases separating them. In germline, CDR1 is SQVTM, CDR2 ANQGSEA. The CDR3 consists of 11 residues. DNA for the CDR3: TGCAGCTCATTACAGGGCCGAGGCTACACCTTC. Protein: CSSLQGRGYTF.

The rearrangement links TRBV13 to TRBJ2-5; 7 bases are a match to TRBD1. V shed 5 bases and J 9 bases; nucleotides not matched to a gene: 12. CDR3 length: 14 amino acids. Germline V CDR1 and CDR2: PRHDT, FYEKMQ (reference sequence). The CDR3 here is CASSAYRGSSPQYF. The DNA of the CDR3 is TGTGCCAGCAGCGCCTACAGGGGTAGTTCCCCCCAGTACTTC.

The table lists this clone with a few counts. The chain is built from TRBV5-5 and TRBJ1-5; no clear D. CDR3 length equals 15 residues. The germline V gene has CDR1 SGHKS and CDR2 YYEKEE (reference sequence). The ends were cut back, 7 bases at V and 5 bases at J, with 19 bases in the middle. The CDR3 is CASSSRRRRYQPQHF. DNA for the CDR3: TGTGCCAGCTCCTCCCGACGGAGACGATATCAGCCCCAGCATTTT.

The chain is built from TRBV30 and TRBJ1-1; the D gene is possibly TRBD1 (5 bases). Germline loops: CDR1 GTSNPN, CDR2 SVGIG (reference sequence). The CDR3 runs 12 residues. Trimming pared 1 base from V and 3 bases from J, leaving 6 bases between. The CDR3 nucleotides are TGTGCCTGGAGTGGGGGCTACACTGAAGCTTTCTTT. Protein: CAWSGGYTEAFF.

This clone appeared a few times. J is TRBJ2-1 and V is TRBV5-4; a weak D match, TRBD1 (6 bases). Germline assignment: CDR1 SGHNT and CDR2 YYREEE (reference sequence). V dropped 3 bases and J dropped 8 bases, with 12 bases sitting between them. CDR3 length: 13 residues. The CDR3 region is CASSYTGRDEQFF. In DNA form, the CDR3 reads TGTGCCAGCAGCTACACAGGGCGGGATGAGCAGTTCTTC.